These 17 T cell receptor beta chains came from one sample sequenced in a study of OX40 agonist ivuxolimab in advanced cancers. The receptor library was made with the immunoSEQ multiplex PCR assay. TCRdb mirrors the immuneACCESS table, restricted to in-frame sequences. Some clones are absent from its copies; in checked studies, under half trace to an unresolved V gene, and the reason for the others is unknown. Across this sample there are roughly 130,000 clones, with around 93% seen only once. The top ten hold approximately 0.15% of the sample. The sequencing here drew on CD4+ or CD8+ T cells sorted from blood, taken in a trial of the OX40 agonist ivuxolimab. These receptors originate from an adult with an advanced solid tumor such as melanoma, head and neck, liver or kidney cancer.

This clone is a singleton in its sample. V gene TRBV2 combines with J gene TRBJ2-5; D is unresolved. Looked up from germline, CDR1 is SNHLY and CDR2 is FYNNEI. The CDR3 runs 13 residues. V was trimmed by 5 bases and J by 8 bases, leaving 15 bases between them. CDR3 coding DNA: TGTGCCAGCAGTACGGACGGCTTTAGTACCCAGTACTTC. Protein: CASSTDGFSTQYF. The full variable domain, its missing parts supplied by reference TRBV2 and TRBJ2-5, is EPEVTQTPSHQVTQMGQEVILRCVPISNHLYFYWYRQILGQKVEFLVSFYNNEISEKSEIFDDQFSVERPDGSNFTLKIRSTKLEDSAMYFCASSTDGFSTQYFGPGTRLLVL.

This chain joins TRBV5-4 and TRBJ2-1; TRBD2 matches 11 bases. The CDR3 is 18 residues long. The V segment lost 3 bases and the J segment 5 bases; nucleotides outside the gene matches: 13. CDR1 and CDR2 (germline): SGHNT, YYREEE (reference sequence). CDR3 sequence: CASSSGPWGLADNNEQFF. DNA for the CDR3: TGTGCCAGCAGCTCCGGGCCTTGGGGACTAGCGGACAACAATGAGCAGTTCTTC.

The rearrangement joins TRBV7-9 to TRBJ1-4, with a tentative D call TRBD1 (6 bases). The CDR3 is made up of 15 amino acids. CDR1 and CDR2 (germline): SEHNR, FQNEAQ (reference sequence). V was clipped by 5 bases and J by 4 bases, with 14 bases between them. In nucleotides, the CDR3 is TGTGCCAGCAGCCCGGCGAGGACAGTTAATGAAAAACTGTTTTTT. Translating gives CASSPARTVNEKLFF. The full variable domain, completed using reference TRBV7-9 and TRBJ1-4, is DTGVSQNPRHKITKRGQNVTFRCDPISEHNRLYWYRQTLGQGPEFLTYFQNEAQLEKSRLLSDRFSAERPKGSFSTLEIQRTEQGDSAMYLCASSPARTVNEKLFFGSGTQLSVL.

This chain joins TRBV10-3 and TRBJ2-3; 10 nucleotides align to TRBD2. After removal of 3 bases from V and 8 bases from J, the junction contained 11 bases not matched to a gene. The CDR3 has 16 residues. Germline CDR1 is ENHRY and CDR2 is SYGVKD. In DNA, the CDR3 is TGTGCCATCAGTGATGTTGCTAGCGGGAGTGGGGGTACGCAGTATTTT. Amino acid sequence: CAISDVASGSGGTQYF.

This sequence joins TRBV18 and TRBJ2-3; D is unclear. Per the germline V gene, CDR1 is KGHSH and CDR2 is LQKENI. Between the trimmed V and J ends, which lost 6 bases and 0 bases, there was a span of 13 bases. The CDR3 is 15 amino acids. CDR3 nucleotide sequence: TGTGCCAGCTCCCCGGGCCGTACTAGCACAGATACGCAGTATTTT. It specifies CASSPGRTSTDTQYF.

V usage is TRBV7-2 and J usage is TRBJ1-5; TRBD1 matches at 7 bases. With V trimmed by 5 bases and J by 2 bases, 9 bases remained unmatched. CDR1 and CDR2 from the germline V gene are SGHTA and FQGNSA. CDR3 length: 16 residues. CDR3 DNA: TGTGCCAGCAGCCCAACCCGCGGACAGGGCAATCAGCCCCAGCATTTT. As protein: CASSPTRGQGNQPQHF.

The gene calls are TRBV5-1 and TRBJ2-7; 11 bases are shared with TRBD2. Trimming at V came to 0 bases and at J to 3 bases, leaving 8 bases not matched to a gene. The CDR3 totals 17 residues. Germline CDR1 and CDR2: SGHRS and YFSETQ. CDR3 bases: TGCGCCAGCAGCTTGGGTCTAGCGGGGGGCATCAACTACGAGCAGTACTTC. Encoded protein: CASSLGLAGGINYEQYF.

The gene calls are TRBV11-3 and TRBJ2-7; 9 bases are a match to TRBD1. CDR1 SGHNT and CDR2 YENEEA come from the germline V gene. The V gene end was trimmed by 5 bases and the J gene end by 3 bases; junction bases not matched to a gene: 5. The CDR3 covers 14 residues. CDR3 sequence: CASSTGTGFYEQYF. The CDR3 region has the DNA TGTGCCAGCAGCACCGGGACAGGGTTCTACGAGCAGTACTTC.

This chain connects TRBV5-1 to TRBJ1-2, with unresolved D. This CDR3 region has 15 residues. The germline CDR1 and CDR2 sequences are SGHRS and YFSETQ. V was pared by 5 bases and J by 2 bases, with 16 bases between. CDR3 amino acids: CASRANIGENYGYTF. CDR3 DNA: TGCGCCAGCAGGGCCAATATCGGAGAAAACTATGGCTACACCTTC.

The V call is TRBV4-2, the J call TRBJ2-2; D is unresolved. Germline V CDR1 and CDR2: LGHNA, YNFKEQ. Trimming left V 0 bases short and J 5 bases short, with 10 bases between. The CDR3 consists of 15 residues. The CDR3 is CASSQDGRSTGELFF. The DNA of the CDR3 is TGTGCCAGCAGCCAAGATGGAAGGTCAACCGGGGAGCTGTTTTTT.

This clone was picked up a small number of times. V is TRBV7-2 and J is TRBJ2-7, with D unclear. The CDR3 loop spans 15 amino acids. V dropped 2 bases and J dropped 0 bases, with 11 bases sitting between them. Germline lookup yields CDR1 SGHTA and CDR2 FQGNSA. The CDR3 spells CASSLSSASSYEQYF. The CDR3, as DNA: TGTGCCAGCAGCTTAAGTTCAGCGAGCTCCTACGAGCAGTACTTC.

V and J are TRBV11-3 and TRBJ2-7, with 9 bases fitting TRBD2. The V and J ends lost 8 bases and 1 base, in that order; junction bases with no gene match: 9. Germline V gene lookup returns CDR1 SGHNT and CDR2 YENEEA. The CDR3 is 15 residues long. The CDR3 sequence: CASSPGGGVSYEQYF. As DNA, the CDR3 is TGTGCCAGCTCTCCTGGCGGGGGGGTATCCTACGAGCAGTACTTC.

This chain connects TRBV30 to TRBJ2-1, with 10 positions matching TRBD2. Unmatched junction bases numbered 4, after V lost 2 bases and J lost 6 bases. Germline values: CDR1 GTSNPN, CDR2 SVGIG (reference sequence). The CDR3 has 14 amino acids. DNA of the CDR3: TGTGCCTGGAGTTTGTCTAGCGGGGGCAATGAGCAGTTCTTC. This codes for CAWSLSSGGNEQFF.

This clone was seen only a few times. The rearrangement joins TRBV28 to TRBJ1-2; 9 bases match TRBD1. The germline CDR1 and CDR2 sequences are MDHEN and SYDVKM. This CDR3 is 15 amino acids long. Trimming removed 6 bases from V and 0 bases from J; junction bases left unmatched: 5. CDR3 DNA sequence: TGTGCCAGCAGGGGACAGGGCTCAGCTAACTATGGCTACACCTTC. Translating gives CASRGQGSANYGYTF.

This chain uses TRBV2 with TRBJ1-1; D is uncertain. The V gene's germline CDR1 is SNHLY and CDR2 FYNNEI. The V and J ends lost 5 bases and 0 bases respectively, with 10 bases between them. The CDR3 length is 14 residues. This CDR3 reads CASSRLKVNTEAFF. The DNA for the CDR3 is TGTGCCAGCAGTCGTTTGAAAGTGAACACTGAAGCTTTCTTT.

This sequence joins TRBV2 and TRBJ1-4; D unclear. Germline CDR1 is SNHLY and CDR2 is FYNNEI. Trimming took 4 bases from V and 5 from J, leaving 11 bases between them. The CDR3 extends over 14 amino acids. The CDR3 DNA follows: TGTGCCAGCAGTGGGAACAGACGGAATGAAAAACTGTTTTTT. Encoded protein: CASSGNRRNEKLFF.

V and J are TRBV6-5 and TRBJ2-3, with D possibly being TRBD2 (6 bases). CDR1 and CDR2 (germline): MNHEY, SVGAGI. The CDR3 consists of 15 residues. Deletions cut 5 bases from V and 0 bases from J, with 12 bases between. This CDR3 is CASSAGGTSTDTQYF. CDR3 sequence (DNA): TGTGCCAGCAGTGCTGGCGGGACTAGCACAGATACGCAGTATTTT.